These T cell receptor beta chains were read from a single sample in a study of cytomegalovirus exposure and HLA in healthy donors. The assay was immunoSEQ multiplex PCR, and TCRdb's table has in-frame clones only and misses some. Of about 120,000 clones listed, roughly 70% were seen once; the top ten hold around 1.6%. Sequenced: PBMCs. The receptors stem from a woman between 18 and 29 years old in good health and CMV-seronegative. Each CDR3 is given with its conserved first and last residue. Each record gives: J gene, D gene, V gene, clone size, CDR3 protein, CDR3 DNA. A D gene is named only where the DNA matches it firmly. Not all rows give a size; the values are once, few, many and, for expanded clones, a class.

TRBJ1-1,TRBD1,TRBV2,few,CASSSDRETEAFF,TGTGCCAGCAGTTCTGACAGGGAGACTGAAGCTTTCTTT
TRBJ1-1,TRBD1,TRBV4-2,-,CASSQEEGAGTEAFF,TGTGCCAGCAGCCAAGAGGAGGGGGCGGGCACTGAAGCTTTCTTT
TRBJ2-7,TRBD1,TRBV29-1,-,CSVGRQGAASYEQYF,TGCAGCGTAGGGAGACAGGGGGCGGCCTCCTACGAGCAGTACTTC
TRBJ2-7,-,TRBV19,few,CASSTSLGTYEQYF,TGTGCCAGTAGTACGTCTCTTGGCACCTACGAGCAGTACTTC
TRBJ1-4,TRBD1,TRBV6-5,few,CASRARTGNEKLFF,TGTGCCAGCAGGGCCCGGACAGGAAATGAAAAACTGTTTTTT
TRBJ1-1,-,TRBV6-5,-,CASSSRGARRNTEAFF,TGTGCCAGCAGTTCGCGGGGGGCGCGGAGGAACACTGAAGCTTTCTTT
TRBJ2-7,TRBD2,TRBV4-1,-,CASSQDGTSGRSYEQYF,TGCGCCAGCAGCCAAGACGGGACTAGCGGGCGCTCCTACGAGCAGTACTTC
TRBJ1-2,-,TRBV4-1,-,CASSQDSLPPYGYTF,TGCGCCAGCAGCCAGGACAGCCTCCCCCCCTATGGCTACACCTTC
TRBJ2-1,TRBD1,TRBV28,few,CASSPRGQGQNDEQFF,TGTGCCAGCAGTCCCCGGGGACAGGGACAGAACGATGAGCAGTTCTTC
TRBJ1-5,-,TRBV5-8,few,CASSSGHSGNQPQHF,TGTGCCAGCAGCTCGGGACATTCGGGCAATCAGCCCCAGCATTTT
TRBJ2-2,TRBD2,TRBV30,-,CAWSVGTTNTGELFF,TGTGCCTGGTCGGTTGGGACTACGAACACCGGGGAGCTGTTTTTT
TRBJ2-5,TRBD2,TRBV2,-,CASRALNSGGAGTQYF,TGTGCCAGCAGGGCGCTAAATAGCGGGGGGGCAGGGACCCAGTACTTC